Following are 32 T cell receptor beta chains from one sample sequenced in a study of T cell changes during pregnancy in multiple sclerosis. Only in-frame clones appear in the TCRdb table, and some are missing; sequencing was by immunoSEQ multiplex PCR. The data show tens of thousands of clones, around 88% seen once. The sequenced sample was CD4+ T cells from peripheral blood mononuclear cells, obtained in the first trimester of pregnancy. The origin of the receptors is a female donor in good health, enrolled as a control in a pregnancy study.

The chain uses TRBV6-1 and TRBJ2-7; 7 nucleotides agree with TRBD2. Losses at the gene ends were 6 bases for V and 7 bases for J; bases not matched to a gene: 15. The CDR3 sequence is 15 residues long. Germline V CDR1 and CDR2: MNHNS, SASEGT. The CDR3, as DNA: TGTGCCAGCAGCGATGGGGAGGGTGGGGTGAGTGAGCAGTACTTC. This encodes CASSDGEGGVSEQYF.

CDR3 sequence reads: CAIRGGSGSGNTIYF. The CDR3 region has the DNA TGTGCCATCAGGGGGGGTAGCGGCTCTGGAAACACCATATATTTT. This sequence joins TRBV10-3 and TRBJ1-3, with D possibly TRBD1 on 5 matching bases. Trimming left V 6 bases short and J 0 bases short, with 12 bases between. The CDR3 sequence is 15 residues long. The germline CDR1 and CDR2 sequences are ENHRY and SYGVKD.

The CDR3 sequence is CASSSGQLEQPQHF. DNA for the CDR3: TGTGCCAGTAGTTCGGGACAGCTAGAACAGCCCCAGCATTTT. This chain uses TRBV19 with TRBJ1-5; 7 nucleotides align to TRBD1. This CDR3 is built from 14 residues. V was clipped by 5 bases and J by 7 bases; unmatched bases: 8. CDR1 and CDR2 from the germline V gene are LNHDA and SQIVND (reference sequence).

In DNA form, the CDR3 reads TGTGCCAGCTCACCACTAGCGGGGGGCCGGGATACGCAGTATTTT. Protein sequence: CASSPLAGGRDTQYF. The V call is TRBV18, the J call TRBJ2-3; 10 positions agree with TRBD2. The V gene end was trimmed by 1 base and the J gene end by 6 bases; junction bases not matched to a gene: 4. Germline CDR1 KGHSH, CDR2 LQKENI. There are 15 residues in the CDR3.

The chain has TRBV2 and TRBJ1-6; 11 bases fit TRBD1. CDR3 length equals 14 residues. Trimming at V came to 4 bases and at J to 9 bases, leaving 2 bases not matched to a gene. Germline V gene lookup returns CDR1 SNHLY and CDR2 FYNNEI. For the CDR3, the DNA is TGTGCCAGCAGTGGGACAGGGGGCGGTTCACCCCTCCACTTT. It yields the protein CASSGTGGGSPLHF. Using reference TRBV2 and TRBJ1-6 for the parts outside the CDR3, the full variable domain is EPEVTQTPSHQVTQMGQEVILRCVPISNHLYFYWYRQILGQKVEFLVSFYNNEISEKSEIFDDQFSVERPDGSNFTLKIRSTKLEDSAMYFCASSGTGGGSPLHFGNGTRLTVT.

V is TRBV15 and J is TRBJ2-3; the match to TRBD1 covers 8 bases. V lost 0 bases, J lost 1 base, and 6 bases stayed unmatched. Per the germline V gene, CDR1 is LNHNV and CDR2 is YYDKDF (reference sequence). The CDR3 has 17 amino acids. The DNA of the CDR3 is TGTGCCACCAGCAGAGATCCCCCGACAGGGGGCACAGATACGCAGTATTTT. Protein product: CATSRDPPTGGTDTQYF.

The chain links TRBV2 to TRBJ2-2; 8 bases align to TRBD1. V lost 7 bases to trimming and J lost 3 bases; unmatched junction nucleotides: 7. This CDR3 is built from 15 residues. CDR1 SNHLY and CDR2 FYNNEI come from the germline V gene. The CDR3, as DNA: TGTGCCAGCACCGCTACGGACAGGGACACCGGGGAGCTGTTTTTT. This translates into CASTATDRDTGELFF.

The CDR3 DNA reads TGTGCCTGGAGTGTACGGTCAGGGCGTGGGATTTACTATGGCTACACCTTC. As protein: CAWSVRSGRGIYYGYTF. The gene calls are TRBV30 and TRBJ1-2; possibly TRBD1 for D (5 bases). There are 17 residues in the CDR3. The ends were cut back, 0 bases at V and 3 bases at J, with 20 bases in the middle. Germline V gene data show CDR1 as GTSNPN and CDR2 as SVGIG (reference sequence).

Here the CDR3 DNA reads TGTGCCAGTTTGATGGGCCAGCAGGGAGGAATGGGCAATCAGCCCCAGCATTTT. Translation: CASLMGQQGGMGNQPQHF. The genes are TRBV19 and TRBJ1-5; the D gene is possibly TRBD1 (5 bases). This CDR3 is built from 18 residues. Germline V gene sequence: CDR1 LNHDA, CDR2 SQIVND (reference sequence). V was trimmed by 8 bases and J by 2 bases, leaving 25 bases between them.

The chain recombines TRBV11-3 with TRBJ2-2, with 13 bases lining up with TRBD2. CDR1 is SGHNT and CDR2 is YENEEA in the germline V gene. Losses at the gene ends were 5 bases for V and 4 bases for J; bases not matched to a gene: 7. The CDR3 runs to 17 residues. CDR3 DNA: TGTGCCAGCAGCCCCGGGACTAGCGGGGAAGGCACCGGGGAGCTGTTTTTT. Translation: CASSPGTSGEGTGELFF.

V is TRBV6-1 and J is TRBJ1-4, with a weak D call TRBD1 (5 bases). The CDR3 consists of 17 residues. Germline-derived CDR1 and CDR2 are MNHNS and SASEGT. Trimming shortened V by 3 bases and J by 7 bases, and 21 bases separated the two germline ends. The CDR3 loop reads CASSDLGGGRDGEKLFF. The DNA for the CDR3 is TGTGCCAGCAGTGATCTCGGGGGGGGGAGGGATGGTGAAAAACTGTTTTTT.

Notes on this clone: Other nucleotide sequences in the sample specify the same CDR3. The V call is TRBV30, the J call TRBJ2-3; unclear D gene. V lost 2 bases, J lost 3 bases, and 6 bases lay in between. The germline V gene has CDR1 GTSNPN and CDR2 SVGIG (reference sequence). This CDR3 spans 12 amino acids. The CDR3 DNA is TGTGCCTGGAGTCCCTTAACAGATACGCAGTATTTT. It specifies CAWSPLTDTQYF.

This chain connects TRBV9 to TRBJ1-2; 9 nucleotides line up with TRBD1. After removal of 3 bases from V and 2 bases from J, the junction contained 5 bases not matched to a gene. CDR1 SGDLS and CDR2 YYNGEE come from the germline V gene. The length of the CDR3 is 15 residues. The CDR3 protein is CASSALGTGNYGYTF. CDR3 DNA: TGTGCCAGCAGCGCTCTGGGGACAGGGAACTATGGCTACACCTTC.

V is TRBV7-8 and J is TRBJ2-4, with D possibly being TRBD2 (8 bases). Germline values: CDR1 SGHVS, CDR2 FQNEAQ. V was trimmed by 2 bases and J by 8 bases, leaving 19 bases between them. The CDR3 is 16 amino acids. CDR3 amino acids: CASSLSGGSGGDIQYF. Here the CDR3 DNA reads TGTGCCAGCAGCTTAAGCGGGGGTTCAGGGGGGGACATTCAGTACTTC.

V is TRBV28 and J is TRBJ1-4; 9 bases line up with TRBD1. CDR3 length: 14 amino acids. V dropped 6 bases and J dropped 5; count of bases not matched to a gene: 4. Per the germline V gene, CDR1 is MDHEN and CDR2 is SYDVKM. The CDR3 sequence: CASSWDRANEKLFF. As DNA, the CDR3 is TGTGCCAGCAGCTGGGACAGGGCCAATGAAAAACTGTTTTTT.

This chain uses TRBV5-5 with TRBJ1-2; TRBD1 aligns across 8 bases. J gave up 8 bases and V 5 bases, and 8 bases lay outside the gene matches. The CDR3 sequence is 13 residues long. Germline CDR1 is SGHKS and CDR2 is YYEKEE (reference sequence). Here the CDR3 DNA reads TGTGCCAGCAGGAAGACAGGGGATCTCGGCTACACCTTC. Protein sequence: CASRKTGDLGYTF.

The J gene is TRBJ1-3, the V gene TRBV7-2; D is perhaps TRBD1 (6 bases). Trimming took off 2 bases at V and 0 bases at J, with 14 bases between the two ends. The germline V gene encodes CDR1 SGHTA and CDR2 FQGNSA. This CDR3 spans 17 amino acids. The CDR3 reads CASSLRTGPGSGNTIYF. DNA of the CDR3: TGTGCCAGCAGCTTACGTACAGGGCCAGGCTCTGGAAACACCATATATTTT.

The chain uses TRBV27 and TRBJ1-5; 7 bases are a match to TRBD1. The CDR3 extends over 15 amino acids. The V gene's germline CDR1 is MNHEY and CDR2 SMNVEV (reference sequence). Trimming at V came to 6 bases and at J to 2 bases, leaving 7 bases not matched to a gene. The CDR3 DNA sequence: TGTGCCAGCAGGGAGGGACAGACTGGCAATCAGCCCCAGCATTTT. Its protein is CASREGQTGNQPQHF.

The DNA of the CDR3 is TGTGCCAGCAGCCAAGAGCCAGGCTATGGCTACACCTTC. Protein product: CASSQEPGYGYTF. The chain joins TRBV14 to TRBJ1-2; D is ambiguous. Trimming took 0 bases from V and 4 from J, leaving 6 bases between them. Germline V lookup: CDR1 SGHDN, CDR2 FVKESK. The CDR3 extends over 13 amino acids.

The sample holds one count of this clone. This sequence joins TRBV2 and TRBJ2-7, with a weak D call TRBD2 (7 bases). Trimming removed 6 bases at V and 1 base at J, with 16 bases between. Germline values: CDR1 SNHLY, CDR2 FYNNEI. The CDR3 is 15 residues long. The CDR3 here is CASRDRLAGSYEQYF. In nucleotides, the CDR3 is TGTGCCAGCAGGGACAGACTAGCTGGATCCTACGAGCAGTACTTC.

This clone was found once. The genes are TRBV5-6 and TRBJ1-4, with 10 bases that match TRBD1. After removal of 3 bases from V and 8 bases from J, the junction contained 4 bases not matched to a gene. There are 14 residues in the CDR3. In germline, CDR1 is SGHDT, CDR2 YYEEEE. Here the CDR3 DNA reads TGTGCCAGCAGCTCGACAGGGGGCCAGGAAAAACTGTTTTTT. Its protein product is CASSSTGGQEKLFF. The variable domain in full, completed from reference TRBV5-6 and TRBJ1-4, reads DAGVTQSPTHLIKTRGQQVTLRCSPKSGHDTVSWYQQALGQGPQFIFQYYEEEERQRGNFPDRFSGHQFPNYSSELNVNALLLGDSALYLCASSSTGGQEKLFFGSGTQLSVL.

This clone was detected only a few times. The rearrangement uses TRBV5-1 and TRBJ1-2; TRBD1 matches at 8 bases. In germline, CDR1 is SGHRS, CDR2 YFSETQ. This CDR3 spans 14 amino acids. V dropped 4 bases and J dropped 8; count of bases not matched to a gene: 10. The CDR3 region has the DNA TGCGCCAGCAGCCCGACAGGGGCTTCGAAGGGCTACACCTTC. Amino acid sequence: CASSPTGASKGYTF. The complete variable domain, with remaining parts taken from reference TRBV5-1 and TRBJ1-2, reads KAGVTQTPRYLIKTRGQQVTLSCSPISGHRSVSWYQQTPGQGLQFLFEYFSETQRNKGNFPGRFSGRQFSNSRSEMNVSTLELGDSALYLCASSPTGASKGYTFGSGTRLTVV.

The chain recombines TRBV4-3 with TRBJ2-1; TRBD2 aligns across 9 bases. The CDR3 covers 21 residues. After removal of 1 base from V and 1 base from J, the junction contained 17 bases not matched to a gene. Germline V gene data show CDR1 as LGHNA and CDR2 as YSLEER. The CDR3 bases are TGCGCCAGCAGCCAAGTTTACGCGGGAGGGCCAATCTCTGGGTCCTACAATGAGCAGTTCTTC. It specifies CASSQVYAGGPISGSYNEQFF.

The rearrangement uses TRBV7-2 and TRBJ1-2, with 8 positions matching TRBD1. This CDR3 is built from 14 residues. Germline CDR1 and CDR2: SGHTA and FQGNSA. V shed 5 bases, J shed 6 bases, and the junction held 8 bases outside the gene matches. This CDR3 reads CASSLGQGYNGYTF. CDR3 coding DNA: TGTGCCAGCAGCCTCGGACAGGGCTACAATGGCTACACCTTC.

The gene calls are TRBV11-2 and TRBJ2-3, with a possible D match to TRBD2 (5 bases). Germline CDR1 is SGHAT and CDR2 is FQNNGV. V was pared by 5 bases and J by 3 bases, with 15 bases between. The CDR3 is made up of 15 amino acids. The CDR3 region has the DNA TGTGCCAGCAGCCCTGTTCTAGCATTGACAGATACGCAGTATTTT. It translates to CASSPVLALTDTQYF.

The chain is built from TRBV6-4 and TRBJ1-6; D gene ambiguous. The CDR3 loop spans 14 amino acids. V was shortened by 5 bases and J by 7 bases, with 12 bases between the two germline ends. From germline, CDR1 is MRHNA and CDR2 SNTAGT. DNA for the CDR3: TGTGCCAGCAGTCTTGGGCGGGCCAATTCACCCCTCCACTTT. Its translation is CASSLGRANSPLHF.

This rearrangement joins TRBV6-1 to TRBJ2-7; D is uncertain. Deletions cut 4 bases from V and 5 bases from J, with 9 bases between. CDR3 length equals 12 residues. Germline V CDR1 and CDR2: MNHNS, SASEGT. This chain's CDR3 is CASSAYSDEQYF. Written as DNA, the CDR3 is TGTGCCAGCAGTGCTTACAGTGACGAGCAGTACTTC.

The chain joins TRBV6-4 to TRBJ2-5; 14 nucleotides align to TRBD2. Trimming removed 8 bases from V and 2 bases from J; junction bases left unmatched: 7. This CDR3 spans 16 amino acids. CDR1 and CDR2 (germline): MRHNA, SNTAGT. DNA for the CDR3: TGTGCCAGCGGGGGACTAGCGGGAGTCACTCAAGAGACCCAGTACTTC. It translates to CASGGLAGVTQETQYF.

CDR3 in amino acids: CSVGSLGQPQHF. The CDR3 nucleotides read TGCAGCGTGGGATCACTAGGACAGCCCCAGCATTTT. The chain joins TRBV29-1 to TRBJ1-5; D remains unclear. The CDR3 sequence is 12 residues long. V was pared by 6 bases and J by 7 bases, with 13 bases between. CDR1 SQVTM and CDR2 ANQGSEA come from the germline V gene.

The genes are TRBV6-1 and TRBJ1-1, with D maybe TRBD1 (5 bases). V shed 4 bases and J shed 11 bases, with 14 bases lying between them. The CDR3 is 12 amino acids. Germline V gene lookup returns CDR1 MNHNS and CDR2 SASEGT. Here the CDR3 reads CASSVRADDAFF. DNA for the CDR3: TGTGCCAGCAGTGTCAGGGCAGACGACGCTTTCTTT.

The chain combines TRBV5-1 with TRBJ1-5; a possible D gene is TRBD1 (6 bases). Germline V gene sequence: CDR1 SGHRS, CDR2 YFSETQ. CDR3 length equals 19 residues. Trimming removed 0 bases from V and 0 bases from J, with 19 bases in between. CDR3 DNA sequence: TGCGCCAGCAGCTTGGTTCCTCACCGGGACACCTATAGCAATCAGCCCCAGCATTTT. Translating gives CASSLVPHRDTYSNQPQHF.

The chain carries TRBV9 and TRBJ1-6, with 7 bases identical to TRBD1. Germline V gene lookup returns CDR1 SGDLS and CDR2 YYNGEE. This CDR3 contains 16 residues. Germline trimming cut 0 bases from V and 6 bases from J; bases unmatched to any gene: 6. The CDR3 DNA is TGTGCCAGCAGCGTAGGACCAGGGACAGCTAATTCACCCCTCCACTTT. As protein: CASSVGPGTANSPLHF.